The T cell receptor (beta chain) under discussion was sequenced for a study of radiotherapy plus CTLA-4 blockade in lung cancer. Study information: Objective responses occurred in around 18% of patients; 25% to 40% had disease control. Study-level points and caveats: Early clonal dynamics of blood T cells, together with interferon-beta, were reported as the best response predictor. An expansion of tumor-derived TCR clones occurred in blood after radiotherapy plus ipilimumab.

TCRdb's table, derived via immunoSEQ multiplex PCR, lists solely in-frame clones and lacks some. The sample carries some 92,000 clones, 80% to 85% recorded once. Turning to this clone: Its antigen remains unidentified.

This CDR3 contains 16 residues. The ends were cut back, 1 base at V and 4 bases at J, with 13 bases in the middle. Per germline, CDR1 LNHDA and CDR2 SQIVND (reference sequence). Sequenced here: peripheral blood, sampled from a patient treated with radiotherapy plus ipilimumab. The rearrangement uses TRBV19 and TRBJ2-2, with D maybe TRBD1 (7 bases). This sequence was found in a human donor with non-small cell lung cancer who had a partial response to radiotherapy plus ipilimumab. In DNA form, the CDR3 reads TGTGCCAGTAGTATAGGGAGACAGGGAGGCACCGGGGAGCTGTTTTTT. This gives the protein CASSIGRQGGTGELFF.